These 16 T cell receptor beta chains came from one sample sequenced in a study of T-cell memory formation after mild COVID-19. TCRdb re-derived calls from the 5' RACE reads in MiXCR, one entry per CDR3 protein. The table records tens of thousands of distinct CDR3 sequences, under 7.5% of them present only once. Sample: PBMCs or a T cell subset sorted from them (not recorded which). The receptor set was obtained from a man aged 18 to 30 who had mild COVID-19 (a few samples of this study predate the infection). Cell type and time point are not known.

The rearrangement links TRBV20-1 to TRBJ2-2; 9 nucleotides line up with TRBD1. CDR1 and CDR2 from the germline V gene are DFQATT and SNEGSKA (reference sequence). This CDR3 region has 14 residues. Trimming cost V 6 bases and J 5 bases; bases outside gene matches: 7. The CDR3 DNA reads as TGCAGTGCGAGGACAGGGGACAGGACCGGGGAGCTGTTTTTT. Its protein product is CSARTGDRTGELFF.

The chain joins TRBV30 to TRBJ2-7, with unresolved D. CDR1 is GTSNPN and CDR2 is SVGIG in the germline V gene (reference sequence). This CDR3 spans 11 amino acids. V was shortened by 1 base and J by 5 bases, with 6 bases between the two germline ends. CDR3 in DNA: TGTGCCTGGAGTGCCCCGAACGAGCAGTACTTC. Its protein is CAWSAPNEQYF.

This clonotype was counted between two and nine times. The chain links TRBV7-9 to TRBJ2-1; 7 bases agree with TRBD1. Germline V gene lookup returns CDR1 SEHNR and CDR2 FQNEAQ (reference sequence). V was clipped by 5 bases and J by 7 bases; unmatched bases: 8. The CDR3 length is 14 residues. The CDR3 region has the DNA TGTGCCAGCAGCCGAGGGGACAGCAAAAATGAGCAGTTCTTC. Amino acids: CASSRGDSKNEQFF.

This chain connects TRBV7-2 to TRBJ1-5; no clear D. The germline V gene encodes CDR1 SGHTA and CDR2 FQGNSA. The CDR3 spans 14 residues. With 1 base removed from V and 8 bases from J, the gap between germline ends came to 12 bases. CDR3 sequence: CASSLEGTWEPQHF. In nucleotides, the CDR3 is TGTGCCAGCAGCTTAGAGGGCACTTGGGAGCCCCAGCATTTT.

This clonotype appeared many times. The chain couples TRBV12-3 or TRBV12-4 to TRBJ2-4; D may be TRBD2 (6 bases). Trimming took 4 bases from V and 9 from J, leaving 10 bases between them. The CDR3 extends over 12 amino acids. CDR3 sequence reads: CASSSRGVIQYF. The CDR3 nucleotides are TGTGCCAGCAGTTCCCGCGGGGTCATTCAGTACTTC.

This clonotype was found a few times. The chain carries TRBV24-1 and TRBJ2-5, with 9 nucleotides matching TRBD2. V was clipped by 3 bases and J by 5 bases; unmatched bases: 6. This CDR3 region has 15 residues. Germline V gene sequence: CDR1 KGHDR, CDR2 SFDVKD. In DNA form, the CDR3 reads TGTGCCACCAGTGATGAGACTAGCGGAGGCGAGACCCAGTACTTC. Translating gives CATSDETSGGETQYF.

This clonotype came up a few times. The V and J genes are TRBV5-5 and TRBJ1-5; possible D gene TRBD1, 5 bases. The V gene's germline CDR1 is SGHKS and CDR2 YYEKEE (reference sequence). The CDR3 totals 16 residues. The V gene lost 0 bases and the J gene lost 0 bases, with 10 bases spanning the gap. CDR3 sequence reads: CASSLGGPDSNQPQHF. CDR3 in DNA: TGTGCCAGCAGCTTGGGGGGACCCGATAGCAATCAGCCCCAGCATTTT.

This clonotype was seen a few times. The chain joins TRBV7-2 to TRBJ1-6; D perhaps matches TRBD1 (5 bases). The CDR3 is 15 amino acids. Germline assignment: CDR1 SGHTA and CDR2 FQGNSA. The V and J ends lost 5 bases and 10 bases respectively, with 18 bases between them. The CDR3 sequence is CASSRSIGDGSPLHF. The CDR3 DNA reads TGTGCCAGCAGCCGATCGATAGGGGATGGGTCACCCCTCCACTTT.

There are a few counts of this clonotype. The rearrangement joins TRBV4-1 to TRBJ1-5, with D hard to call. CDR1 is MGHRA, CDR2 YSYEKL, per germline. With 1 base removed from V and 2 bases from J, the gap between germline ends came to 6 bases. The CDR3 is 14 residues long. DNA for the CDR3: TGCGCCAGCAGCCAAGTACGGGGCAATCAGCCCCAGCATTTT. It specifies CASSQVRGNQPQHF.

This clonotype was detected a few times. The rearrangement links TRBV29-1 to TRBJ1-5; D remains unclear. The germline gives CDR1 SQVTM, CDR2 ANQGSEA. Deletions cut 2 bases from V and 2 bases from J, with 7 bases between. The CDR3 extends over 13 amino acids. Here the CDR3 reads CSVELGGNQPQHF. The DNA for the CDR3 is TGCAGCGTTGAACTGGGTGGCAATCAGCCCCAGCATTTT.

This chain joins TRBV7-2 and TRBJ1-1; D is undetermined. This CDR3 has 13 residues. V lost 2 bases to trimming and J lost 6 bases, with 10 bases between them. Germline V lookup: CDR1 SGHTA, CDR2 FQGNSA. As DNA, the CDR3 is TGTGCCAGCAGCTTAACGGGAAACTCTGAAGCTTTCTTT. It codes for CASSLTGNSEAFF. The variable domain in full, with the rest retrieved from reference TRBV7-2 and TRBJ1-1, is GAGVSQSPSNKVTEKGKDVELRCDPISGHTALYWYRQSLGQGLEFLIYFQGNSAPDKSGLPSDRFSAERTGGSVSTLTIQRTQQEDSAVYLCASSLTGNSEAFFGQGTRLTVV.

In this sample, this clonotype turned up a few times. This rearrangement joins TRBV2 to TRBJ1-5; a weak D match, TRBD1 (5 bases). The CDR3 has 14 residues. Germline V gene sequence: CDR1 SNHLY, CDR2 FYNNEI. The germline V and J ends were trimmed by 6 bases and 2 bases, with 11 bases remaining between them. The CDR3 DNA follows: TGTGCCAGCAGGGAGGTGGGGGGCAATCAGCCCCAGCATTTT. Protein sequence: CASREVGGNQPQHF.

This clonotype was counted between two and nine times. This chain connects TRBV7-2 to TRBJ1-5; unclear D gene. Germline-derived CDR1 and CDR2 are SGHTA and FQGNSA. The CDR3 is made up of 14 amino acids. Deletions cut 4 bases from V and 0 bases from J, with 7 bases between. This chain's CDR3 is CASSSRVSNQPQHF. The CDR3 DNA sequence: TGTGCCAGCAGCTCCAGAGTTAGCAATCAGCCCCAGCATTTT.

The gene calls are TRBV27 and TRBJ1-1, with D possibly matching TRBD1 (6 bases). The CDR3 totals 16 residues. Trimming took off 2 bases at V and 3 bases at J, with 16 bases between the two ends. CDR1 and CDR2 (germline): MNHEY, SMNVEV (reference sequence). CDR3 amino acids: CASSLGPGEVYTEAFF. In DNA, the CDR3 is TGTGCCAGCAGTTTAGGGCCAGGGGAGGTGTACACTGAAGCTTTCTTT.

The gene calls are TRBV5-6 and TRBJ1-2; D unclear. This CDR3 has 12 amino acids. Germline V gene lookup returns CDR1 SGHDT and CDR2 YYEEEE. The V end lost 2 bases, the J end lost 4 bases, and 6 bases lay between the germline ends. This chain's CDR3 is CASSLQSYGYTF. CDR3 DNA sequence: TGTGCCAGCAGCTTACAGTCCTATGGCTACACCTTC.

The gene calls are TRBV5-1 and TRBJ2-6; D not certain. V shed 2 bases and J shed 3 bases, with 6 bases lying between them. The germline gives CDR1 SGHRS, CDR2 YFSETQ. There are 14 residues in the CDR3. The CDR3 reads CASSFRSGANVLTF. The CDR3 nucleotides read TGCGCCAGCAGCTTCAGAAGTGGGGCCAACGTCCTGACTTTC.